The source of this TCR beta chain is a study of blood T cell repertoires in COVID-19. The overall study: The study drew acute and convalescent COVID-19 samples from the United States, Italy and Spain. The analysed material was cDNA or gDNA that came from T cells, B-cell-depleted T cells, or PBMCs.

The CDR3 length is 12 residues. Looked up from germline, CDR1 is MDHEN and CDR2 is SYDVKM. The J segment lost 7 bases and the V segment lost 10 bases, leaving 8 bases of the junction unmatched. Per the study methods: Nucleated cell number was recorded as an estimate derived from reference gene primer amplification. The table came from immunoSEQ multiplex PCR; TCRdb's copy has only in-frame clones and leaves some out. The D gene and trimming were derived from the DNA, and the V and J assignments and clone size from that table. The top ten clones hold roughly an eighth of a sample with over 95,000 clones, roughly 85% of them seen once.

This chain connects TRBV28 to TRBJ1-2, with 8 nucleotides matching TRBD1. Sequencing was done on a sample of peripheral blood. This sequence was found in a human donor in a cohort sampled during active COVID-19. CDR3 in amino acids: CATLPGGRGYTF. The CDR3 DNA is TGTGCCACCCTCCCAGGGGGCCGTGGCTACACCTTC.